Each of the 32 T cell receptor beta chains below was sequenced from the same sample in a study of blood T cell repertoires in COVID-19. Profiling relied on immunoSEQ multiplex PCR, and the TCRdb table lists in-frame clones only, not all of them. The sample has some 300,000 clones, about 90% seen once. The material sequenced was peripheral blood. Every receptor here comes from a woman between 40 and 50 years old with COVID-19, enrolled during active disease.

The genes are TRBV9 and TRBJ2-7; 9 bases agree with TRBD2. This CDR3 is 15 amino acids long. CDR1 and CDR2 (germline): SGDLS, YYNGEE. The V and J ends lost 1 base and 3 bases, in that order; junction bases with no gene match: 5. CDR3: CASSVLGLADYEQYF. DNA of the CDR3: TGTGCCAGCAGCGTATTGGGACTAGCAGACTACGAGCAGTACTTC.

The chain is built from TRBV7-9 and TRBJ2-1, with 16 bases matching TRBD2. V was pared by 4 bases and J by 5 bases, with 8 bases of the junction left unmatched. CDR3 size: 18 residues. Germline-derived CDR1 and CDR2 are SEHNR and FQNEAQ (reference sequence). CDR3 DNA sequence: TGTGCCAGCAGCTCCCGGGGACTAGCGGGAGGGCCGAACAATGAGCAGTTCTTC. Amino acids: CASSSRGLAGGPNNEQFF. Using reference TRBV7-9 and TRBJ2-1 for the parts outside the CDR3, the full variable domain is DTGVSQNPRHKITKRGQNVTFRCDPISEHNRLYWYRQTLGQGPEFLTYFQNEAQLEKSRLLSDRFSAERPKGSFSTLEIQRTEQGDSAMYLCASSSRGLAGGPNNEQFFGPGTRLTVL.

This chain uses TRBV5-8 with TRBJ1-3, with 8 nucleotides matching TRBD1. V shed 5 bases and J 3 bases; nucleotides not matched to a gene: 10. Germline lookup yields CDR1 SGHTS and CDR2 YDEGEE. The CDR3 is made up of 16 amino acids. DNA for the CDR3: TGTGCCAGCAGATGGGACCAGGGGGCAGGTGGAAACACCATATATTTT. It is translated as CASRWDQGAGGNTIYF. The full variable domain, in which reference TRBV5-8 and TRBJ1-3 provide the parts outside the CDR3, is EAGVTQSPTHLIKTRGQQATLRCSPISGHTSVYWYQQALGLGLQFLLWYDEGEERNRGNFPPRFSGRQFPNYSSELNVNALELEDSALYLCASRWDQGAGGNTIYFGEGSWLTVV.

The chain has TRBV6-2 or TRBV6-3 and TRBJ2-6; D may be TRBD1 (5 bases). V was trimmed by 0 bases and J by 0 bases, leaving 15 bases between them. CDR1 is MNHEY, CDR2 SVGEGT, per germline. CDR3 size: 19 residues. DNA of the CDR3: TGTGCCAGCAGTTACTCAGTGGGGCTCCGTAGCTCTGGGGCCAACGTCCTGACTTTC. It is translated as CASSYSVGLRSSGANVLTF.

V gene TRBV30 combines with J gene TRBJ1-2, with D tentatively TRBD1 (6 bases). Between the trimmed V and J ends, which lost 2 bases and 8 bases, there was a span of 12 bases. CDR1 is GTSNPN and CDR2 is SVGIG in the germline V gene (reference sequence). There are 12 residues in the CDR3. The DNA for the CDR3 is TGTGCCTGGAGTCGACAGGTCGGCGGCTACACCTTC. It yields the protein CAWSRQVGGYTF. Drawing the rest from reference TRBV30 and TRBJ1-2, the complete variable domain is SQTIHQWPATLVQPVGSPLSLECTVEGTSNPNLYWYRQAAGRGLQLLFYSVGIGQISSEVPQNLSASRPQDRQFILSSKKLLLSDSGFYLCAWSRQVGGYTFGSGTRLTVV.

The chain joins TRBV29-1 to TRBJ1-5; TRBD1 agrees at 9 bases. V dropped 6 bases and J dropped 5; count of bases not matched to a gene: 5. CDR1 is SQVTM, CDR2 ANQGSEA, per germline. The CDR3 has 13 amino acids. The CDR3 reads CSVPGQGDQPQHF. CDR3 in DNA: TGCAGCGTCCCGGGACAGGGCGATCAGCCCCAGCATTTT.

This sequence joins TRBV27 and TRBJ1-6; D perhaps matches TRBD1 (5 bases). V was shortened by 5 bases and J by 4 bases, with 9 bases between the two germline ends. Germline lookup yields CDR1 MNHEY and CDR2 SMNVEV (reference sequence). The CDR3 length is 14 residues. The CDR3 DNA reads TGTGCCAGCAGTCTCGGACAATATAATTCACCCCTCCACTTT. Translation: CASSLGQYNSPLHF.

This chain links TRBV6-6 with TRBJ1-6; 8 positions agree with TRBD1. The CDR3 runs 16 residues. The V gene end was trimmed by 4 bases and the J gene end by 7 bases; junction bases not matched to a gene: 9. Looked up from germline, CDR1 is MNHNY and CDR2 is SVGAGI (reference sequence). CDR3 region: CASSFPRQGTNSPLHF. Here the CDR3 DNA reads TGTGCCAGCAGTTTTCCGCGACAGGGGACGAATTCACCCCTCCACTTT.

This sequence joins TRBV6-5 and TRBJ2-3; weak D call: TRBD1 (5 bases). The CDR3 contains 16 residues. The V gene's germline CDR1 is MNHEY and CDR2 SVGAGI. The ends were cut back, 0 bases at V and 2 bases at J, with 12 bases in the middle. This chain's CDR3 is CASSYSWGRTTDTQYF. The CDR3 DNA is TGTGCCAGCAGTTACTCGTGGGGCAGGACCACAGATACGCAGTATTTT.

The V gene is TRBV6-1, the J gene TRBJ1-4, with no clear D. In germline, CDR1 is MNHNS, CDR2 SASEGT. V lost 1 base, J lost 10 bases, and 7 bases lay in between. The length of the CDR3 is 12 residues. CDR3 nucleotides: TGTGCCAGCAGTGAAGATCGGGGAAAACTGTTTTTT. It codes for CASSEDRGKLFF.

The chain couples TRBV18 to TRBJ2-1; a possible D gene is TRBD2 (6 bases). The germline gives CDR1 KGHSH, CDR2 LQKENI. This CDR3 spans 14 amino acids. With 3 bases removed from V and 0 bases from J, the gap between germline ends came to 6 bases. The CDR3: CASSPSGSYNEQFF. CDR3 DNA sequence: TGTGCCAGCTCACCTAGCGGCTCCTACAATGAGCAGTTCTTC.

V and J are TRBV7-2 and TRBJ2-7; D unclear. V lost 5 bases, J lost 3 bases, and 14 bases lay in between. The CDR3 extends over 14 amino acids. Germline assignment: CDR1 SGHTA and CDR2 FQGNSA. CDR3 sequence (DNA): TGTGCCAGCAGCCCGATCCAGTCCATCTACGAGCAGTACTTC. Protein: CASSPIQSIYEQYF.

The chain joins TRBV7-8 to TRBJ2-7; D gene uncertain. The V end was cut by 1 base, the J end by 6 bases, with 13 bases between. The germline V gene encodes CDR1 SGHVS and CDR2 FQNEAQ. The CDR3 contains 14 residues. The CDR3 loop reads CASSLVPLSTEQYF. CDR3 sequence (DNA): TGTGCCAGCAGCTTAGTCCCACTTTCAACCGAGCAGTACTTC.

J is TRBJ2-3 and V is TRBV21-1; no check of the table's D call, TRBD2, against the DNA was made. TRBV21-1 is a pseudogene locus. The CDR3 is 16 residues long. This CDR3 is CASSKEERERTDTQYF. The CDR3 nucleotides are TGTGCCAGCAGCAAAGAAGAGCGGGAGCGCACAGATACGCAGTATTTT.

The J gene is TRBJ2-1, the V gene TRBV28, with 12 bases identical to TRBD2. Germline values: CDR1 MDHEN, CDR2 SYDVKM. The V segment lost 7 bases and the J segment 7 bases; nucleotides outside the gene matches: 8. CDR3 length equals 15 residues. CDR3 DNA sequence: TGTGCCAGCACCATGACTAGCGGGAGAGGGAATGAGCAGTTCTTC. This gives the protein CASTMTSGRGNEQFF.

The gene calls are TRBV27 and TRBJ2-3; 10 bases are shared with TRBD2. Germline V gene sequence: CDR1 MNHEY, CDR2 SMNVEV (reference sequence). V shed 0 bases, J shed 4 bases, and the junction held 7 bases outside the gene matches. The CDR3 length is 17 residues. CDR3 sequence: CASSLSPLAGVPDTQYF. CDR3 DNA sequence: TGTGCCAGCAGTTTATCGCCGCTAGCGGGAGTTCCAGATACGCAGTATTTT.

The rearrangement uses TRBV5-1 and TRBJ2-3, with 14 bases matching TRBD2. CDR1 is SGHRS and CDR2 is YFSETQ in the germline V gene. The V segment lost 4 bases and the J segment 6 bases; nucleotides outside the gene matches: 16. The CDR3 covers 19 residues. CDR3 residues: CASSPRGGGLAGGRDTQYF. The CDR3 bases are TGCGCCAGCAGCCCTAGGGGAGGTGGACTAGCGGGGGGCCGGGATACGCAGTATTTT.

The chain employs TRBV30 and TRBJ2-1; perhaps TRBD2 as D (6 bases). CDR1 is GTSNPN and CDR2 is SVGIG in the germline V gene (reference sequence). Trimming left V 0 bases short and J 6 bases short, with 15 bases between. The CDR3 consists of 15 residues. The DNA of the CDR3 is TGTGCCTGGAGTGTACTTCTGCGGGACTTCAATGAGCAGTTCTTC. It yields the protein CAWSVLLRDFNEQFF.

The chain joins TRBV28 to TRBJ1-1; D is unclear. The CDR3 loop spans 13 amino acids. V shed 6 bases and J shed 8 bases, with 16 bases lying between them. CDR1 MDHEN and CDR2 SYDVKM come from the germline V gene. CDR3 amino acids: CASSLADRREAFF. CDR3 sequence (DNA): TGTGCCAGCAGCCTAGCCGACCGGCGGGAAGCTTTCTTT.

The chain is built from TRBV9 and TRBJ1-6, with 11 positions matching TRBD1. The length of the CDR3 is 17 residues. V shed 0 bases, J shed 7 bases, and the junction held 6 bases outside the gene matches. CDR1 and CDR2 (germline): SGDLS, YYNGEE. CDR3: CASSVGDRGRPNSPLHF. The DNA of the CDR3 is TGTGCCAGCAGCGTAGGGGACAGGGGGAGGCCAAATTCACCCCTCCACTTT.

The chain combines TRBV7-2 with TRBJ2-5; possible D gene TRBD1, 7 bases. Trimming stripped 5 bases from V and 5 bases from J, with 18 bases between. Per germline, CDR1 SGHTA and CDR2 FQGNSA. The CDR3 has 15 residues. CDR3 in amino acids: CASSTQAGGMETQYF. The CDR3 DNA reads TGTGCCAGCAGCACGCAGGCAGGGGGGATGGAGACCCAGTACTTC.

The V gene is TRBV5-6, the J gene TRBJ2-7; either TRBD1 or TRBD2 may fit D (10 bases each). Germline lookup yields CDR1 SGHDT and CDR2 YYEEEE. V gave up 3 bases and J gave up 2 bases, with 24 bases separating them. CDR3 length: 18 residues. Here the CDR3 DNA reads TGTGCCAGCAGCTCCGGGACAGGGGCTAGCGGGGGTGCCTACGAGCAGTACTTC. Translation: CASSSGTGASGGAYEQYF.

A note on this clone: At one end, the junction sequence differs from germline, possibly due to a read error. The chain has TRBV5-4 and TRBJ2-7, with 12 bases lining up with TRBD2. This CDR3 comprises 13 residues. Germline V lookup: CDR1 SGHNT, CDR2 YYREEE (reference sequence). The CDR3: CASSDGLAGFPLF. Written as DNA, the CDR3 is TGTGCCAGCAGCGACGGACTAGCGGGGTTCCCTTTGTTC.

The chain combines TRBV28 with TRBJ2-7, with TRBD2 matching over 11 bases. The CDR3 totals 18 residues. Germline V gene lookup returns CDR1 MDHEN and CDR2 SYDVKM. The J segment lost 0 bases and the V segment lost 2 bases, leaving 9 bases of the junction unmatched. The CDR3 nucleotides are TGTGCCAGCAGTTTAGTGGCTAGCGGGGGGTTCTACTCCTACGAGCAGTACTTC. Its protein is CASSLVASGGFYSYEQYF.

This clone was counted once. The chain links TRBV18 to TRBJ2-5; D is undetermined. The CDR3 length is 13 residues. Germline CDR1 reads KGHSH; CDR2 reads LQKENI. Trimming pared 3 bases from V and 4 bases from J, leaving 9 bases between. The CDR3 here is CASSPSPGETQYF. The CDR3 DNA reads TGTGCCAGCTCACCTTCCCCGGGAGAGACCCAGTACTTC.

The table lists this clone with a count of one. This chain links TRBV28 with TRBJ1-2; 7 bases match TRBD1. This CDR3 has 16 residues. From germline, CDR1 is MDHEN and CDR2 SYDVKM. With 1 base clipped from V and 6 bases from J, the junction kept 11 bases outside the gene matches. This CDR3 is CASSLSGVAGGNGYTF. The CDR3 DNA sequence: TGTGCCAGCAGTTTATCGGGGGTGGCAGGGGGGAATGGCTACACCTTC.

This chain joins TRBV24-1 and TRBJ2-1; 8 bases fit TRBD1. CDR1 is KGHDR and CDR2 is SFDVKD in the germline V gene. The junction had 5 bases not matched to a gene; V was cut back by 2 bases and J by 3 bases. The CDR3 sequence is 16 residues long. The CDR3 nucleotides read TGTGCCACCAGTGATTCAGGACAGGGATTCTACAATGAGCAGTTCTTC. This gives the protein CATSDSGQGFYNEQFF.

The CDR3 spells CASSKKAFIDTQYF. In nucleotides, the CDR3 is TGTGCCAGCTCAAAAAAAGCCTTTATTGATACGCAGTATTTT. The chain recombines TRBV14 with TRBJ2-3, with D unclear. Trimming removed 8 bases at V and 6 bases at J, with 18 bases between. The CDR3 runs to 14 residues. The V gene's germline CDR1 is SGHDN and CDR2 FVKESK.

V usage is TRBV13 and J usage is TRBJ1-1, with 10 positions matching TRBD1. In germline, CDR1 is PRHDT, CDR2 FYEKMQ (reference sequence). With V trimmed by 5 bases and J by 10 bases, 10 bases remained unmatched. The CDR3 length is 14 residues. For the CDR3, the DNA is TGTGCCAGCAGCCCCGGGACAGGGGCAGTGGGAGCTTTCTTT. This translates into CASSPGTGAVGAFF. Together with reference TRBV13 and TRBJ1-1, the CDR3 gives the full variable domain: AAGVIQSPRHLIKEKRETATLKCYPIPRHDTVYWYQQGPGQDPQFLISFYEKMQSDKGSIPDRFSAQQFSDYHSELNMSSLELGDSALYFCASSPGTGAVGAFFGQGTRLTVV.

V usage is TRBV3-1 (or the pseudogene TRBV3-2) and J usage is TRBJ2-1, with a weak D call TRBD1 (7 bases). V was pared by 1 base and J by 7 bases, with 17 bases between. The CDR3 has 16 amino acids. Germline V lookup: CDR1 LGHDT, CDR2 YNNKEL (reference sequence). CDR3 protein: CASSQAGGGGDNEQFF. The CDR3 region has the DNA TGTGCCAGCAGCCAAGCCGGAGGAGGGGGCGATAATGAGCAGTTCTTC.

V usage is TRBV28 and J usage is TRBJ1-6; D ambiguous. Germline V gives CDR1 MDHEN, CDR2 SYDVKM. This CDR3 region has 14 residues. V was pared by 6 bases and J by 4 bases, with 10 bases between. In nucleotides, the CDR3 is TGTGCCAGCAGCCCCTCGGGGTATAATTCACCCCTCCACTTT. The encoded protein is CASSPSGYNSPLHF. The full variable domain, in which reference TRBV28 and TRBJ1-6 provide the parts outside the CDR3, is DVKVTQSSRYLVKRTGEKVFLECVQDMDHENMFWYRQDPGLGLRLIYFSYDVKMKEKGDIPEGYSVSREKKERFSLILESASTNQTSMYLCASSPSGYNSPLHFGNGTRLTVT.

The CDR3 DNA follows: TGTGCCAGCAGCCTCCCCCGGCTAGCGGGAGACGAGCAGTACTTC. As protein: CASSLPRLAGDEQYF. This chain links TRBV7-9 with TRBJ2-7; TRBD2 matches 10 bases. V lost 5 bases to trimming and J lost 5 bases; unmatched junction nucleotides: 9. The germline V gene has CDR1 SEHNR and CDR2 FQNEAQ (reference sequence). The CDR3 is 15 residues long. Full variable domain (outside the CDR3, taken from reference TRBV7-9 and TRBJ2-7): DTGVSQNPRHKITKRGQNVTFRCDPISEHNRLYWYRQTLGQGPEFLTYFQNEAQLEKSRLLSDRFSAERPKGSFSTLEIQRTEQGDSAMYLCASSLPRLAGDEQYFGPGTRLTVT.